The 20 T cell receptor beta chains given below trace back to one sample, sequenced in a study of blood T cell repertoires in COVID-19. Data came from immunoSEQ multiplex PCR; TCRdb stores just in-frame clones and leaves some out. Of hundreds of thousands of clones listed, roughly nine tenths were seen once; the top ten hold 2.5% to 3%. What was sequenced was PBMCs or T cells enriched from blood (not recorded which). The origin of the receptors is a woman aged 45 to 65 who had recovered from COVID-19.

The J gene is TRBJ1-6, the V gene TRBV2, with D possibly being TRBD1 (5 bases). The germline V and J ends were trimmed by 4 bases and 8 bases, with 15 bases remaining between them. There are 15 residues in the CDR3. Germline V gene sequence: CDR1 SNHLY, CDR2 FYNNEI. The CDR3 loop reads CASSVKGAGHSPLHF. The CDR3 DNA reads TGTGCCAGCAGTGTAAAAGGGGCTGGCCATTCACCCCTCCACTTT. Combining the CDR3 with reference TRBV2 and TRBJ1-6 gives the whole variable domain EPEVTQTPSHQVTQMGQEVILRCVPISNHLYFYWYRQILGQKVEFLVSFYNNEISEKSEIFDDQFSVERPDGSNFTLKIRSTKLEDSAMYFCASSVKGAGHSPLHFGNGTRLTVT.

This chain uses TRBV28 with TRBJ1-1, with D perhaps TRBD1 (6 bases). Germline loops: CDR1 MDHEN, CDR2 SYDVKM. With 4 bases removed from V and 8 bases from J, the gap between germline ends came to 20 bases. The CDR3 loop spans 15 amino acids. The CDR3 coding sequence is TGTGCCAGCAGTTCCGCCCTCGGGGGGGGCTACGAAGCTTTCTTT. The encoded protein is CASSSALGGGYEAFF. The variable domain in full, completed from reference TRBV28 and TRBJ1-1, reads DVKVTQSSRYLVKRTGEKVFLECVQDMDHENMFWYRQDPGLGLRLIYFSYDVKMKEKGDIPEGYSVSREKKERFSLILESASTNQTSMYLCASSSALGGGYEAFFGQGTRLTVV.

The chain carries TRBV7-6 and TRBJ2-3, with D unresolved. Germline lookup yields CDR1 SGHVS and CDR2 FNYEAQ. The length of the CDR3 is 14 residues. V was cut by 3 bases and J by 4 bases, with 11 bases left in between. The CDR3 sequence is CASSFRYFSDTQYF. The CDR3 bases are TGTGCCAGCAGCTTTCGATACTTTTCAGATACGCAGTATTTT. The full variable domain, its missing parts supplied by reference TRBV7-6 and TRBJ2-3, is GAGVSQSPRYKVTKRGQDVALRCDPISGHVSLYWYRQALGQGPEFLTYFNYEAQQDKSGLPNDRFSAERPEGSISTLTIQRTEQRDSAMYRCASSFRYFSDTQYFGPGTRLTVL.

This chain links TRBV6-5 with TRBJ1-5; D gene ambiguous. Trimming took off 10 bases at V and 0 bases at J, with 13 bases between the two ends. Germline CDR1 is MNHEY and CDR2 is SVGAGI. The CDR3 runs to 14 residues. The CDR3 region is CATRAESSNQPQHF. Written as DNA, the CDR3 is TGTGCCACACGCGCGGAGAGTAGCAATCAGCCCCAGCATTTT.

This clone has just a few counts. V gene TRBV28 combines with J gene TRBJ1-5; D call uncertain. V was trimmed by 3 bases and J by 1 base, leaving 10 bases between them. The CDR3 extends over 15 amino acids. Germline values: CDR1 MDHEN, CDR2 SYDVKM. CDR3 sequence (DNA): TGTGCCAGCAGTTTTGACAACTTAAGCAATCAGCCCCAGCATTTT. Its translation: CASSFDNLSNQPQHF.

The genes are TRBV5-6 and TRBJ1-4, with TRBD1 matching over 7 bases. The CDR3 sequence is 15 residues long. CDR1 SGHDT and CDR2 YYEEEE come from the germline V gene. V was pared by 4 bases and J by 7 bases, with 10 bases of the junction left unmatched. The CDR3 reads CASSRQGSRSEKLFF. For the CDR3, the DNA is TGTGCCAGCAGCCGACAGGGCTCGAGGAGTGAAAAACTGTTTTTT.

V is TRBV7-2 and J is TRBJ1-1; TRBD1 might be the D (5 bases). Germline V gene lookup returns CDR1 SGHTA and CDR2 FQGNSA. There are 15 residues in the CDR3. Trimming took 5 bases from V and 1 from J, leaving 14 bases between them. CDR3 sequence: CASSRREGTNTEAFF. In nucleotides, the CDR3 is TGTGCCAGCAGCCGCAGGGAGGGGACGAACACTGAAGCTTTCTTT.

The rearrangement links TRBV11-1 to TRBJ1-6; 9 nucleotides align to TRBD1. Germline lookup yields CDR1 SGHAT and CDR2 FQDESV (reference sequence). The CDR3 sequence is 14 residues long. V gave up 5 bases and J gave up 9 bases; unmatched junction bases: 5. Written as DNA, the CDR3 is TGTGCCAGCAGCCCAGAGACAGGGGGTTCACCCCTCCACTTT. It is translated as CASSPETGGSPLHF.

The chain recombines TRBV5-1 with TRBJ2-7; 11 bases are a match to TRBD1. The germline V gene encodes CDR1 SGHRS and CDR2 YFSETQ. The CDR3 has 15 residues. With 6 bases clipped from V and 5 bases from J, the junction kept 10 bases outside the gene matches. CDR3 nucleotides: TGCGCCAGCATGAACCAGCCGGGACAGGGGGACGAGCAGTACTTC. Protein: CASMNQPGQGDEQYF.

The chain links TRBV14 to TRBJ2-5; D not certain. Germline-derived CDR1 and CDR2 are SGHDN and FVKESK. The germline V and J ends were trimmed by 2 bases and 1 base, with 5 bases remaining between them. CDR3 size: 13 residues. The CDR3 is CASSQNSQETQYF. DNA for the CDR3: TGTGCCAGCAGCCAAAACTCCCAAGAGACCCAGTACTTC.

The V call is TRBV30, the J call TRBJ2-1; 9 nucleotides align to TRBD2. The CDR3 contains 17 residues. CDR1 GTSNPN and CDR2 SVGIG come from the germline V gene (reference sequence). The V and J ends lost 0 bases and 1 base, in that order; junction bases with no gene match: 7. The CDR3 loop is CAWSVGLAGRSYNEQFF. The DNA for the CDR3 is TGTGCCTGGAGTGTAGGGCTAGCGGGAAGGTCCTACAATGAGCAGTTCTTC.

The chain couples TRBV18 to TRBJ1-5, with 9 bases fitting TRBD1. Germline V gene data show CDR1 as KGHSH and CDR2 as LQKENI. J lost 5 bases, V lost 6 bases, and 8 bases had no gene match. This CDR3 comprises 15 residues. This chain's CDR3 is CASSPGTGRDQPQHF. As DNA, the CDR3 is TGTGCCAGCTCCCCCGGGACAGGGAGGGATCAGCCCCAGCATTTT.

CDR3 nucleotide sequence: TGTGCCAGCAGCGAAGAAACAGCTTACAATGAGCAGTTCTTC. Encoded protein: CASSEETAYNEQFF. This chain connects TRBV21-1 to TRBJ2-1; the listed D gene, TRBD1, was not tested against the DNA. TRBV21-1 is flagged as a pseudogene. The CDR3 sequence is 14 residues long.

The chain links TRBV7-2 to TRBJ1-6; 8 bases match TRBD1. CDR1 and CDR2 from the germline V gene are SGHTA and FQGNSA. Losses at the gene ends were 4 bases for V and 8 bases for J; bases not matched to a gene: 4. This CDR3 is built from 14 residues. This chain's CDR3 is CASSYGQGYSPLHF. The CDR3 DNA sequence: TGTGCCAGCAGCTACGGACAGGGTTATTCACCCCTCCACTTT.

The V gene is TRBV19, the J gene TRBJ1-1; D may be TRBD1 (6 bases). The CDR3 length is 16 residues. Germline V gene data show CDR1 as LNHDA and CDR2 as SQIVND (reference sequence). Trimming removed 5 bases from V and 4 bases from J, with 20 bases in between. The CDR3 here is CASSPGAAAGSTEAFF. The CDR3 coding sequence is TGTGCCAGTAGTCCAGGGGCAGCCGCAGGCAGCACTGAAGCTTTCTTT.

The rearrangement links TRBV24-1 to TRBJ2-5, with D maybe TRBD2 (5 bases). The CDR3 length is 14 residues. Per germline, CDR1 KGHDR and CDR2 SFDVKD. Trimming removed 2 bases from V and 5 bases from J, with 11 bases in between. The CDR3 region is CATSDSGEIETQYF. In DNA form, the CDR3 reads TGTGCCACCAGTGATTCCGGGGAAATTGAGACCCAGTACTTC.

The CDR3 reads CASSGTSGSFVTQYF. CDR3 coding DNA: TGTGCCAGCAGCGGGACTAGCGGGAGTTTTGTTACGCAGTATTTT. V usage is TRBV6-2 or TRBV6-3 and J usage is TRBJ2-3; 14 bases agree with TRBD2. The germline gives CDR1 MNHEY, CDR2 SVGEGT. This CDR3 region has 15 residues. Trimming took 6 bases from V and 8 from J; bases not matched to a gene: 7.

The chain employs TRBV6-2 or TRBV6-3 and TRBJ2-7, with 8 bases that match TRBD2. The CDR3 is 14 amino acids. Trimming at V came to 3 bases and at J to 5 bases, leaving 6 bases not matched to a gene. Germline lookup yields CDR1 MNHEY and CDR2 SVGEGT. The CDR3: CASSYVGGRNEQYF. CDR3 DNA sequence: TGTGCCAGCAGTTATGTCGGCGGGAGGAACGAGCAGTACTTC.

The chain joins TRBV27 to TRBJ2-3, with a tentative D call TRBD2 (5 bases). The CDR3 runs to 15 residues. With 2 bases removed from V and 2 bases from J, the gap between germline ends came to 11 bases. CDR1 and CDR2 from the germline V gene are MNHEY and SMNVEV (reference sequence). In DNA form, the CDR3 reads TGTGCCAGCAGTTTAGGTAGCGATTACACAGATACGCAGTATTTT. This sequence encodes CASSLGSDYTDTQYF.

The gene calls are TRBV6-2 or TRBV6-3 and TRBJ2-3, with TRBD1 matching 7 bases. This CDR3 region has 14 residues. V was clipped by 6 bases and J by 4 bases; unmatched bases: 7. In germline, CDR1 is MNHEY, CDR2 SVGEGT. CDR3 sequence (DNA): TGTGCCAGCAGCCCCTACAGGGGTCCAGATACGCAGTATTTT. Protein: CASSPYRGPDTQYF.